This T cell receptor (beta chain) was documented in a study of human T cells and chemical hapten exposure. V shed 2 bases and J shed 4 bases, with 8 bases lying between them. Looked up from germline, CDR1 is SGHTA and CDR2 is FQGTGA. The CDR3 runs 13 residues. The sample holds a few counts of this clonotype. The library labeled individual cDNA molecules by adding unique molecular identifiers to them. Study processing details: There were a median of approximately 96,000 TCRs per sample, with a range from roughly 23,224 to 750,000. Each CDR3 protein is one row after TCRdb ran MiXCR on the RACE reads. TCRdb, rather than the study authors, made the V and J calls. The sample has 85,000 or so distinct CDR3 sequences, roughly 11% seen once. Regarding time point: patch test 2, 6 weeks after DPC sensitization. Stated treatment: therapeutic diphenylcyclopropenone sensitization with weekly scalp DPC. Alopecia patients between 18 and 70 years old and suitable for DPC were used as donors. Total RNA was extracted from unfractionated whole blood.

Sequenced material: whole blood, taken in connection with sensitization to the hapten diphenylcyclopropenone (DPC). This chain connects TRBV7-3 to TRBJ1-1; a possible D gene is TRBD1 (5 bases). The TCR comes from a man between 18 and 29 years old with alopecia areata. Some clones in this sample may be carry-over from other donors' samples. CDR3 loop: CASSLQGFTEAFF. The CDR3 DNA reads TGTGCCAGCAGCTTACAGGGATTCACTGAAGCTTTCTTT.